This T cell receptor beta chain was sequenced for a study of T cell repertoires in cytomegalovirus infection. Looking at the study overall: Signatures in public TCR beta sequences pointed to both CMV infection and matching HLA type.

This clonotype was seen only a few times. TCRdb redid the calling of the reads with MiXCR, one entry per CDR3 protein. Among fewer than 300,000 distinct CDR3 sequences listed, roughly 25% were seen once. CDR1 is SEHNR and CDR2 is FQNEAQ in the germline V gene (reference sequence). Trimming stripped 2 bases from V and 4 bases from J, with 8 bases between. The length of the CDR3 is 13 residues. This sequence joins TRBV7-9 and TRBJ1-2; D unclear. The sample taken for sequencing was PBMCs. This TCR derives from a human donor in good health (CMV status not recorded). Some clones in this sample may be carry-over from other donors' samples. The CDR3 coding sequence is TGTGCCAGCAGCTTATCGAACAGCTATGGCTACACCTTC. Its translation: CASSLSNSYGYTF.